The source of this T cell receptor (beta chain) is a study of blood T cell repertoires in COVID-19. In the source study's methods: Reference gene primers were amplified, and this amplification served to estimate nucleated cell counts. Assay used: immunoSEQ multiplex PCR; TCRdb lists only in-frame clones, some missing. That table is the source of V, J and clone size, and D and trimming were worked out from the DNA. The profile shows approximately 290,000 clones, about 80% of them singletons. J was trimmed by 1 base and V by 5 bases; bases with no gene match: 3. Germline V lookup: CDR1 LNHDA, CDR2 SQIVND (reference sequence). There are 15 residues in the CDR3.

The source material was peripheral blood. This sequence joins TRBV19 and TRBJ1-1; TRBD1 matches at 11 bases. The origin of this receptor is a person aged 70 to 85 with COVID-19, enrolled during active disease. The CDR3: CASSGTGGSNTEAFF. The CDR3 bases are TGTGCCAGTAGTGGGACAGGGGGGTCGAACACTGAAGCTTTCTTT.